The 27 T cell receptor beta chains in this list originate from one sample, sequenced in a study of naive and memory T cell subsets. Antigen specificity for these receptors is unknown. Study conclusions and caveats: Possibly reflecting memory cells re-expressing CD45RA, a few larger clonotypes occurred in naive repertoires, especially CD8.

Both TRBC1 and TRBC2 were covered by a beta constant-region primer of two equimolar oligonucleotides. Ligated cDNA was amplified by four rounds of PCR with nested alpha and beta constant-region primers and SP2. MiXCR, applied by TCRdb to the UMI-ligation and nested PCR reads, yields one record per CDR3 protein. This sample has 150,000 or so distinct CDR3 sequences; approximately 22% occur once, and the top ten carry roughly 0.1%. The sample consisted of naive CD4+ T cells from blood. The source of these receptors is a human donor in good health.

This chain connects TRBV7-6 to TRBJ2-7; D may correspond to TRBD1 or TRBD2 (5 bases each). The V end lost 5 bases, the J end lost 2 bases, and 19 bases lay between the germline ends. CDR1 is SGHVS and CDR2 is FNYEAQ in the germline V gene. CDR3 length: 16 amino acids. The CDR3 is CASSTIPGPPAYEQYF. In DNA form, the CDR3 reads TGTGCCAGCAGCACCATACCGGGACCACCTGCCTACGAGCAGTACTTC.

V is TRBV29-1 and J is TRBJ2-7; 12 bases map to TRBD2. The length of the CDR3 is 16 residues. The J segment lost 3 bases and the V segment lost 6 bases, leaving 12 bases of the junction unmatched. Germline assignment: CDR1 SQVTM and CDR2 ANQGSEA. The CDR3 is CSVLTGLAGRSYEQYF. The CDR3 DNA is TGCAGCGTCCTAACTGGACTAGCGGGGAGAAGCTACGAGCAGTACTTC.

The chain carries TRBV6-2 or TRBV6-3 and TRBJ2-1, with 9 bases aligning to TRBD2. The CDR3 totals 16 residues. Trimming took 4 bases from V and 4 from J; bases not matched to a gene: 8. The germline gives CDR1 MNHEY, CDR2 SVGEGT. The CDR3 is CASSFNLAGAYNEQFF. The CDR3 DNA reads as TGTGCCAGCAGTTTCAACTTAGCGGGAGCTTACAATGAGCAGTTCTTC.

The rearrangement uses TRBV20-1 and TRBJ2-3; possibly TRBD2 for D (7 bases). V lost 6 bases, J lost 3 bases, and 19 bases lay in between. CDR1 is DFQATT, CDR2 SNEGSKA, per germline (reference sequence). This CDR3 comprises 15 residues. CDR3 loop: CSAAQQGGWTDTQYF. CDR3 bases: TGCAGTGCCGCCCAACAGGGAGGGTGGACAGATACGCAGTATTTT.

In this sample, this clonotype turned up a few times. This chain uses TRBV20-1 with TRBJ2-7; D gene uncertain. In germline, CDR1 is DFQATT, CDR2 SNEGSKA (reference sequence). V was pared by 5 bases and J by 3 bases, with 5 bases between. This CDR3 has 10 amino acids. The CDR3 region is CSAQDYEQYF. CDR3 in DNA: TGCAGTGCTCAGGACTACGAGCAGTACTTC.

This clonotype was detected a few times. Here the CDR3 DNA reads TGTGCCAGCAGCTCAGGGGGCGCGGGGACTGAAGCTTTCTTT. The encoded protein is CASSSGGAGTEAFF. The rearrangement joins TRBV7-6 to TRBJ1-1; 8 bases fit TRBD1. The CDR3 has 14 residues. The trim removed 4 bases at V and 5 bases at J, leaving 6 bases unmatched. Germline V gene sequence: CDR1 SGHVS, CDR2 FNYEAQ.

In its sample, this clonotype was seen a few times. The gene calls are TRBV5-1 and TRBJ2-2; 8 positions agree with TRBD1. V lost 7 bases and J lost 2; bases outside the gene matches: 4. CDR1 is SGHRS, CDR2 YFSETQ, per germline. The CDR3 loop spans 14 amino acids. DNA for the CDR3: TGCGCCAGCTCGGACAGGGTCAACACCGGGGAGCTGTTTTTT. This codes for CASSDRVNTGELFF.

This clonotype showed up many times. The rearrangement uses TRBV12-3 or TRBV12-4 and TRBJ1-5; D call uncertain. The CDR3 runs to 13 residues. Trimming shortened V by 4 bases and J by 4 bases, and 8 bases separated the two germline ends. The CDR3 DNA reads TGTGCCAGCAGTTCAGAGGGAAATCAGCCCCAGCATTTT. It translates to CASSSEGNQPQHF.

The V gene is TRBV27, the J gene TRBJ2-2; no firm D call. Germline values: CDR1 MNHEY, CDR2 SMNVEV (reference sequence). The CDR3 spans 14 residues. V shed 6 bases and J shed 7 bases, with 15 bases lying between them. This CDR3 reads CASSYHVPRGELFF. Written as DNA, the CDR3 is TGTGCCAGCAGCTACCACGTACCCCGCGGGGAGCTGTTTTTT.

The CDR3 coding sequence is TGCAGTGTAGGACTGCTTGGTGAGCAGTTCTTC. It specifies CSVGLLGEQFF. The rearrangement joins TRBV20-1 to TRBJ2-1; D is perhaps TRBD2 (5 bases). The V and J ends lost 7 bases and 9 bases respectively, with 13 bases between them. This CDR3 comprises 11 residues. In germline, CDR1 is DFQATT, CDR2 SNEGSKA (reference sequence).

This chain joins TRBV29-1 and TRBJ2-1; D possibly matches TRBD1 or TRBD2 (5 bases each). Looked up from germline, CDR1 is SQVTM and CDR2 is ANQGSEA. Deletions cut 7 bases from V and 8 bases from J, with 15 bases between. CDR3 length: 12 residues. The CDR3 protein is CSGVRELYEQFF. In DNA, the CDR3 is TGCAGCGGTGTCAGGGAGTTATATGAGCAGTTCTTC.

This clonotype was counted a few times. The chain combines TRBV3-1 with TRBJ2-3; D gene unclear. The ends were cut back, 0 bases at V and 3 bases at J, with 7 bases in the middle. The CDR3 length is 14 residues. In germline, CDR1 is LGHDT, CDR2 YNNKEL (reference sequence). The CDR3 protein is CASSQDSFTDTQYF. The CDR3 DNA sequence: TGTGCCAGCAGCCAAGATTCGTTTACAGATACGCAGTATTTT.

This clonotype was detected many times. The rearrangement joins TRBV29-1 to TRBJ2-1; 8 bases are shared with TRBD1. Germline CDR1 and CDR2: SQVTM and ANQGSEA. V lost 5 bases to trimming and J lost 10 bases; unmatched junction nucleotides: 7. CDR3 length: 12 residues. CDR3 residues: CSVHPGGAEQFF. The CDR3 DNA sequence: TGCAGCGTTCATCCAGGGGGCGCGGAGCAGTTCTTC.

The V and J genes are TRBV2 and TRBJ1-4; D is uncertain. This CDR3 region has 14 residues. Germline loops: CDR1 SNHLY, CDR2 FYNNEI. V dropped 6 bases and J dropped 5 bases, with 13 bases sitting between them. Written as DNA, the CDR3 is TGTGCCAGCAGCGAGAGGCAGAGAAATGAAAAACTGTTTTTT. Protein sequence: CASSERQRNEKLFF.

This clonotype was counted ten times or more. V usage is TRBV29-1 and J usage is TRBJ1-2; TRBD1 agrees at 9 bases. V was clipped by 3 bases and J by 7 bases; unmatched bases: 6. The germline gives CDR1 SQVTM, CDR2 ANQGSEA. The CDR3 runs 13 residues. The CDR3 coding sequence is TGCAGCGTTGATCGGGACAGGGTGTTTGGCTACACCTTC. This encodes CSVDRDRVFGYTF.

This clonotype was detected a few times. The chain employs TRBV5-1 and TRBJ2-3, with TRBD1 as a possible D gene (5 bases). V was trimmed by 9 bases and J by 0 bases, leaving 8 bases between them. The CDR3 is 12 residues long. CDR1 and CDR2 (germline): SGHRS, YFSETQ. CDR3 residues: CATRVSTDTQYF. CDR3 coding DNA: TGCGCCACCAGGGTTAGCACAGATACGCAGTATTTT.

This clonotype was detected ten times or more. The chain combines TRBV20-1 with TRBJ2-3, with D uncertain. The CDR3 has 12 residues. Trimming left V 6 bases short and J 1 base short, with 8 bases between. The V gene's germline CDR1 is DFQATT and CDR2 SNEGSKA (reference sequence). The CDR3 is CSAEPRTDTQYF. CDR3 in DNA: TGCAGTGCAGAACCTCGCACAGATACGCAGTATTTT.

The DNA for the CDR3 is TGTGCCAGCAGCCAAGCCGGAGACAGCAAAAACATTCAGTACTTC. Translating it yields CASSQAGDSKNIQYF. V usage is TRBV14 and J usage is TRBJ2-4; possibly TRBD1 for D (5 bases). The CDR3 extends over 15 amino acids. Looked up from germline, CDR1 is SGHDN and CDR2 is FVKESK. Deletions cut 1 base from V and 3 bases from J, with 10 bases between.

This clonotype was observed a handful of times. This chain connects TRBV12-3 or TRBV12-4 to TRBJ1-6; a weak D match, TRBD1 (5 bases). The CDR3 is 15 residues long. Trimming took off 3 bases at V and 6 bases at J, with 12 bases between the two ends. The CDR3 nucleotides are TGTGCCAGCAGTTTTCTGGGGGGAGGTAATTCACCCCTCCACTTT. Encoded protein: CASSFLGGGNSPLHF.

The V gene is TRBV27, the J gene TRBJ1-5; no reliable D call. The CDR3 has 14 residues. Trimming shortened V by 4 bases and J by 0 bases, and 7 bases separated the two germline ends. Germline V gene lookup returns CDR1 MNHEY and CDR2 SMNVEV (reference sequence). The CDR3 reads CASSWRDSNQPQHF. In DNA form, the CDR3 reads TGTGCCAGCAGTTGGAGAGATAGCAATCAGCCCCAGCATTTT.

The sample holds many counts of this clonotype. This sequence joins TRBV6-1 and TRBJ1-5, with 9 bases that match TRBD1. CDR3 length: 14 amino acids. Trimming at V came to 6 bases and at J to 6 bases, leaving 6 bases not matched to a gene. Germline lookup yields CDR1 MNHNS and CDR2 SASEGT. CDR3 bases: TGTGCCAGCAGGGGCGGGACAGGGTTTCAGCCCCAGCATTTT. Its protein product is CASRGGTGFQPQHF.

There are a few counts of this clonotype. The chain combines TRBV24-1 with TRBJ2-3; 14 bases agree with TRBD2. This CDR3 comprises 17 residues. Germline assignment: CDR1 KGHDR and CDR2 SFDVKD. The V and J ends lost 9 bases and 3 bases, in that order; junction bases with no gene match: 10. This chain's CDR3 is CATPLGLAGERTDTQYF. DNA of the CDR3: TGTGCCACCCCCTTGGGACTAGCGGGAGAGAGGACAGATACGCAGTATTTT.

In its sample, this clonotype was seen a few times. The chain employs TRBV6-2 or TRBV6-3 and TRBJ1-2; D not certain. Trimming took off 11 bases at V and 2 bases at J, with 15 bases between the two ends. This CDR3 has 13 residues. The germline V gene encodes CDR1 MNHEY and CDR2 SVGEGT. The CDR3 DNA reads as TGTGCCTCCCTAGATGGGAGCAACTATGGCTACACCTTC. Residues: CASLDGSNYGYTF.

This clonotype was seen more than once but under ten times. In nucleotides, the CDR3 is TGTGCCAGCAGCACCGGGACGATAGATACGCAGTATTTT. Its translation is CASSTGTIDTQYF. The genes are TRBV11-1 and TRBJ2-3; D may match TRBD1 or TRBD2 (5 bases each). The CDR3 extends over 13 amino acids. Trimming pared 5 bases from V and 5 bases from J, leaving 11 bases between. Germline-derived CDR1 and CDR2 are SGHAT and FQDESV (reference sequence).

This clonotype was observed a few times. The V and J genes are TRBV12-3 or TRBV12-4 and TRBJ2-2; 10 nucleotides agree with TRBD2. The CDR3 spans 19 residues. Losses at the gene ends were 3 bases for V and 6 bases for J; bases not matched to a gene: 16. The CDR3 DNA reads as TGTGCCAGCAGTTTTCTATTATCGCCACTAGCGGGATTAGCCGGGGAGCTGTTTTTT. Translation: CASSFLLSPLAGLAGELFF.

This clonotype has at least ten counts. The CDR3 DNA reads as TGTGCCAGCAGCCCCGGTAGTGTCAAAAACATTCAGTACTTC. Translating it yields CASSPGSVKNIQYF. V and J are TRBV7-8 and TRBJ2-4; D remains unclear. The CDR3 totals 14 residues. Between the trimmed V and J ends, which lost 5 bases and 3 bases, there was a span of 11 bases. Germline CDR1 reads SGHVS; CDR2 reads FQNEAQ.

This chain links TRBV18 with TRBJ2-7, with D unclear. The CDR3 is 14 amino acids. Per the germline V gene, CDR1 is KGHSH and CDR2 is LQKENI. Trimming took off 2 bases at V and 2 bases at J, with 10 bases between the two ends. The CDR3 is CASSPGLGTYEQYF. In DNA form, the CDR3 reads TGTGCCAGCTCACCAGGGCTGGGGACCTACGAGCAGTACTTC.